These T cell receptor beta chains were read from a single sample in a study of immune evolution from preneoplasia to lung adenocarcinoma. Clones were sequenced by immunoSEQ multiplex PCR, and TCRdb holds only the in-frame ones, with some missing. The repertoire holds some 21,000 clones, around three quarters seen once, with about 5.6% in the top ten. Material: FFPE invasive lung adenocarcinoma tissue. The receptor source for this set is a person aged 55 to 75 with lung adenocarcinoma. Each CDR3 is given with its conserved first and last residue. The D gene is left open where the match is weak. Size values are once, few and many counts, or a class for expanded clones, and some rows have none.

V gene	clone size	J gene	D gene	CDR3 DNA	CDR3 protein
TRBV5-4	once	TRBJ2-5	-	TGTGCCAGCAGCTTTACTAGCTTCGACCGAGAGACCCAGTACTTC	CASSFTSFDRETQYF
TRBV27	-	TRBJ2-1	TRBD2	TGTGCCAGCAGTCCAAGACTAGCGGGGGCCATATACAATGAGCAGTTCTTC	CASSPRLAGAIYNEQFF
TRBV7-8	-	TRBJ2-1	TRBD2	TGTGCCAGCAGGAAGGGGGGTAGCGGGATCAATGAGCAGTTCTTC	CASRKGGSGINEQFF
TRBV9	-	TRBJ1-1	-	TGTGCCAGCAGCGTAAGGCAGGGGACTGAAGCTTTCTTT	CASSVRQGTEAFF
TRBV29-1	-	TRBJ1-1	TRBD1	TGCAGCGTTGATGGACAGGCGAACACTGAAGCTTTCTTT	CSVDGQANTEAFF
TRBV5-1	-	TRBJ2-7	TRBD2	TGCGCCAGCAGCTGGAGTGGGGGGGGAGCCTACGAGCAGTACTTC	CASSWSGGGAYEQYF
TRBV28	-	TRBJ2-5	-	TGTGCCAGCAGCCGCCATGGTGAAGGGGAGACCCAGTACTTC	CASSRHGEGETQYF
TRBV6-6	once	TRBJ1-5	-	TGTGCCACCGACGGTAGAGAGAATAGCAATCAGCCCCAGCATTTT	CATDGRENSNQPQHF
TRBV4-2	-	TRBJ2-7	TRBD2	TGTGCCAGCAGCCAAGAGGTCGAGACTAGCGGGAGGCTCCTATCCTACGAGCAGTACTTC	CASSQEVETSGRLLSYEQYF
TRBV10-3	-	TRBJ2-7	TRBD2	TGTGCCACTTCTAGCGGGAGAGGTTCCTACGAGCAGTACTTC	CATSSGRGSYEQYF
TRBV28	medium-sized	TRBJ1-1	-	TGTGCCAGCAGTTCCGTGGACACTGAAGCTTTCTTT	CASSSVDTEAFF
TRBV19	-	TRBJ1-2	-	TGTGCCAGTAGACAATCGGGCGGAGGCTACACCTTC	CASRQSGGGYTF
TRBV11-2	-	TRBJ2-5	TRBD2	TGTGCCAGCAGCTTACGTCGGGAGGGAGAGACCCAGTACTTC	CASSLRREGETQYF
TRBV5-4	-	TRBJ1-5	TRBD1	TGTGCCAGCAGCGCTGGGGGGGGACAGGGGGTCAATCAGCCCCAGCATTTT	CASSAGGGQGVNQPQHF
TRBV7-3	few	TRBJ2-3	-	TGTGCCAGCAGCCCGCGACTAGAGGATACGCAGTATTTT	CASSPRLEDTQYF
TRBV28	-	TRBJ2-2	-	TGTGCCAGCAGTCAGTGGGGCGGGGAGCTGTTTTTT	CASSQWGGELFF
TRBV5-1	-	TRBJ2-2	TRBD2	TGCGCCAGCAGGAGCAGCGGGAGGGCGAACACCGGGGAGCTGTTTTTT	CASRSSGRANTGELFF
TRBV19	-	TRBJ1-5	-	TGTGCCAGTAGTATAATCCGGGAAATCAGGGGTCAGCCCCAGCATTTT	CASSIIREIRGQPQHF
TRBV29-1	-	TRBJ2-1	-	TGCAGCCGGAGGTCAGGGGAAAGGGAGCAGTTCTTC	CSRRSGEREQFF
TRBV11-3	-	TRBJ2-2	TRBD2	TGTGCCAGCAGCAAGGGACTAGTACGGTCCGGGGAGCTGTTTTTT	CASSKGLVRSGELFF
TRBV2	once	TRBJ2-3	TRBD2	TGTGCCAGCAGCGAAACTAGCGGGAGTGATACGCAGTATTTT	CASSETSGSDTQYF
TRBV6-4	-	TRBJ2-1	TRBD2	TGTGCCAGCAGTGACTCTACTAGCGGGAGTGATGAGCAGTTCTTC	CASSDSTSGSDEQFF
TRBV19	-	TRBJ1-4	TRBD1	TGTGCCAGTAGTATCTCCTTCGGGACAGGAGATAATGAAAAACTGTTTTTT	CASSISFGTGDNEKLFF
TRBV5-4	-	TRBJ2-3	-	TGTGCCAGCAGCTTGGGCCCTCAGATCACAGATACGCAGTATTTT	CASSLGPQITDTQYF
TRBV7-3	-	TRBJ2-5	-	TGTGCCAGCAGCCCAACGGGACTCCAAGAGACCCAGTACTTC	CASSPTGLQETQYF
TRBV6-1	-	TRBJ1-4	-	TGTGCCAGCAGTGTCGCAGGGTGGGATGAAAAACTGTTTTTT	CASSVAGWDEKLFF
TRBV5-1	once	TRBJ1-1	-	TGCGCCAGCAGCTTGGTTTGGGGCAGGGAGAACACTGAAGCTTTCTTT	CASSLVWGRENTEAFF
TRBV6-5	-	TRBJ2-6	-	TGTGCCAGCAGTTACTCAGAGGGATCTGGGGCCAACGTCCTGACTTTC	CASSYSEGSGANVLTF
TRBV12-5	-	TRBJ1-5	-	TGTGCTAGTGGCTTGGGATTGCCGATCGATCAGCCCCAGCATTTT	CASGLGLPIDQPQHF
TRBV19	-	TRBJ2-1	TRBD2	TGTGCCAGTAGCCCCGGACTAGCCTTACAGTTCTTC	CASSPGLALQFF
TRBV7-9	once	TRBJ1-5	-	TGTGCCAGCAGCTTAGAAGGGGCTCAGCCCCAGCATTTT	CASSLEGAQPQHF
TRBV11-2	-	TRBJ1-2	-	TGTGCCAGCAGCCCCACCGGGACCTTGAACTATGGCTACACCTTC	CASSPTGTLNYGYTF
TRBV5-1	-	TRBJ2-1	TRBD2	TGCGCCAGCAGGGGCGGGAGCTCCTACAATGAGCAGTTCTTC	CASRGGSSYNEQFF
TRBV7-9	-	TRBJ2-7	-	TGTGCCAGCAGCTTGGCCAACGGGGGCTCCTACGAGCAGTACTTC	CASSLANGGSYEQYF
TRBV5-1	-	TRBJ1-3	-	TGCGCCAGCGTGGGGGAGGTCCTCTCTGGAAACACCATATATTTT	CASVGEVLSGNTIYF
TRBV7-2	-	TRBJ1-5	TRBD1	TGTGCCAGCAGCTTAGCTGGGACAGGGACGGGTCAGCCCCAGCATTTT	CASSLAGTGTGQPQHF
TRBV18	-	TRBJ1-2	-	TGTGCCAGCTCACCACCGGTAGTTAACTATGGCTACACCTTC	CASSPPVVNYGYTF
TRBV27	-	TRBJ1-5	TRBD1	TGTGCCAGCAGTCCTTACGGGGGACAGGGGAATCAGCCCCAGCATTTT	CASSPYGGQGNQPQHF
TRBV20-1	few	TRBJ2-7	-	TGCAGTGCTAACAGGTTCGGGGAGCAGTACTTC	CSANRFGEQYF
TRBV7-9	-	TRBJ2-1	-	TGTGCCAGCACCCCCACTGGGGCGGGTGAGCAGTTCTTC	CASTPTGAGEQFF
TRBV5-1	-	TRBJ2-5	-	TGCGCCAGCAGCTTGGACCCGGGGGAGACCCAGTACTTC	CASSLDPGETQYF
TRBV5-1	-	TRBJ2-2	TRBD1	TGCGCCAGCAGCCACGGGACAGGGGGTGCCGGGGAGCTGTTTTTT	CASSHGTGGAGELFF
TRBV4-2	-	TRBJ2-7	-	TGTGCCAGCAGCCAAGAAAGCGGTAGCTCCTACGAGCAGTACTTC	CASSQESGSSYEQYF
TRBV5-1	-	TRBJ2-2	-	TGCGCCAGCAGCTTTACGGGGCTGCAAAATACCGGCCCCGGGGAGCTGTTTTTT	CASSFTGLQNTGPGELFF
TRBV7-6	-	TRBJ2-7	TRBD2	TGTGCCAGCAGCCGCGGGAGGTATCCCTACGAGCAGTACTTC	CASSRGRYPYEQYF
TRBV7-2	-	TRBJ1-1	-	TGTGCCAGCAGCTTAGAGTTCCGGACCGCTGAAGCTTTCTTT	CASSLEFRTAEAFF
TRBV11-2	-	TRBJ2-1	-	TGTGCCAGCAGCTTAGCGGGTGGGTACAATGAGCAGTTCTTC	CASSLAGGYNEQFF
TRBV27	medium-sized	TRBJ1-2	TRBD1	TGTGCCAGCAGTGGGAGACAGGGGTCCCTTGGGGGCTACACCTTC	CASSGRQGSLGGYTF
TRBV6-1	-	TRBJ1-2	TRBD1	TGTGCCAGCAGCCCGACAGGGACCTATGGCTACACCTTC	CASSPTGTYGYTF
TRBV28	-	TRBJ1-4	-	TGTGCCAGCAGAGTTTTAGCAACTCGAGGAAAACTGTTTTTT	CASRVLATRGKLFF
TRBV7-2	-	TRBJ2-5	-	TGTGCCAGCAGCTTATCCGGGGGCCGAGAGACCCAGTACTTC	CASSLSGGRETQYF
TRBV5-1	few	TRBJ2-3	TRBD2	TGCGCCAGCAGCACCGGGACTAGCGGGAGTACAGATACGCAGTATTTT	CASSTGTSGSTDTQYF
TRBV10-1	-	TRBJ2-3	-	TGCGCCAGCAGTCCAACACCGACTCTCCCAGATACGCAGTATTTT	CASSPTPTLPDTQYF
TRBV27	-	TRBJ2-1	TRBD2	TGTGCCAGCAGTCCCCACCCGGCGGGAGGGCCCAATGAGCAGTTCTTC	CASSPHPAGGPNEQFF
TRBV19	-	TRBJ2-3	TRBD1	TGTGCCAGTAGTATGGGGACAGGGCTTACAGATACGCAGTATTTT	CASSMGTGLTDTQYF
TRBV7-2	-	TRBJ2-2	-	TGTGCCAGCAGCTTACGGAGAGACCTCGTCCCGAACACCGGGGAGCTGTTTTTT	CASSLRRDLVPNTGELFF
TRBV7-2	-	TRBJ1-3	-	TGTGCCAGCAGCTTAGGCCAAGCTTCTGGAAACACCATATATTTT	CASSLGQASGNTIYF
TRBV6-1	-	TRBJ2-6	-	TGTGCCAGCAATGCGGCTTCTGGGGCCAACGTCCTGACTTTC	CASNAASGANVLTF
TRBV9	-	TRBJ2-3	-	TGTGCCAGCAGCGTACAGCCCCGCACAGATACGCAGTATTTT	CASSVQPRTDTQYF
TRBV27	once	TRBJ2-1	-	TGTGCCAGCAGTTTATCTTCGGGTAAGCCCTACAATGAGCAGTTCTTC	CASSLSSGKPYNEQFF